The entry below describes one TCR beta chain. Stated time point: cycle 4 day 1 (C4D1), after less than seven weeks of nivolumab. After autologous stem cell transplantation all patients relapsed, and prior brentuximab vedotin exposure differed between cohorts. From thawed PBMCs, CD8+ T cells were isolated by magnetic negative selection. The sample originates from a study of PD-1 blockade in classical Hodgkin lymphoma. This table comes from immunoSEQ multiplex PCR, and its TCRdb copy is limited to in-frame clones, with some not included. The repertoire holds 15,000 to 20,000 clones, with about 88% as singletons. V dropped 1 base and J dropped 7 bases, with 10 bases sitting between them. The CDR3 extends over 13 amino acids. The germline V gene encodes CDR1 LNHNV and CDR2 YYDKDF (reference sequence).

V usage is TRBV15 and J usage is TRBJ1-1; D call uncertain. This clonotype was sampled from a human donor with classical Hodgkin lymphoma. Here the sequenced sample was CD8+ T cells from blood, taken before the fourth cycle of nivolumab. The CDR3 nucleotides are TGTGCCACCAGCAGAGGGGAAGGATTTGAAGCTTTCTTT. Its protein product is CATSRGEGFEAFF.